This T cell receptor beta chain was recorded in a study of tumor and adjacent non-tumor tissue in lung cancer. This clonotype was found many times. Its antigen is not known. Per germline, CDR1 MNHEY and CDR2 SVGEGT. The CDR3 is 13 amino acids. Trimming took off 2 bases at V and 2 bases at J, with 6 bases between the two ends. A modified ARM-PCR protocol with three rounds of nested PCR amplified TCRbeta. One entry per CDR3 protein results from TCRdb running MiXCR on the multiplex PCR reads. This table holds about 100,000 distinct CDR3 sequences, 60% to 80% found once. The template was RNA from unsorted bulk tissue. The normal lung tissue was taken more than 3 cm from the tumor edge. Findings and limits, study-wide: TCR diversity was significantly greater in tumor than normal lung tissue.

The material sequenced was distant non-tumor lung tissue. This TCR came from a man aged 30-40 years with non-small cell lung cancer. This chain uses TRBV6-2 or TRBV6-3 with TRBJ2-5, with D hard to call. CDR3 coding DNA: TGTGCCAGCAGTTACGTAAAACAAGAGACCCAGTACTTC. As protein: CASSYVKQETQYF.